This is a list of T cell receptor beta chains from one sample in a study of T cells in Graves' hyperthyroidism and ophthalmopathy. TCRdb itself ran the multiplex PCR reads through MiXCR, one entry per CDR3 protein. The repertoire holds under 350,000 distinct CDR3 sequences, around 20% seen once, with around half in the top ten. Sequences were obtained from blood. All receptors derive from a woman in her fifties or sixties with Graves' hyperthyroidism. CDR3s include the opening cysteine and the closing phenylalanine or tryptophan. The D gene is left open where the match is weak. Some rows mark clone size as missing; the rest say once, few, many or name a class of expanded clone.

clone size,CDR3 length,V gene,D gene,J gene,CDR3 DNA,CDR3 protein
many,16,TRBV27,NA,TRBJ1-1,TGTGCCAGCAGTCGTAATTTGGGAGGGGGGAACACTGAAGCTTTCTTT,CASSRNLGGGNTEAFF
NA,14,TRBV7-2,NA,TRBJ2-7,TGTGCCAGCAGCTTAGATACGTTGGGGAGGGAGCAGTACTTC,CASSLDTLGREQYF
NA,17,TRBV11-1,TRBD2,TRBJ2-4,TGTGCCAGCAGCTTAGCAGGCCTAGCGGGATCCAAAAACATTCAGTACTTC,CASSLAGLAGSKNIQYF
few,16,TRBV3-1,NA,TRBJ2-2,TGTGCCAGCAGCCGCTTCGGGGGAACGAACACCGGGGAGCTGTTTTTT,CASSRFGGTNTGELFF
many,13,TRBV5-1,NA,TRBJ2-2,TGCGCCAGCAGCCTGGGAGTTCCCGGGGAGCTGTTTTTT,CASSLGVPGELFF
many,13,TRBV11-2,TRBD1,TRBJ1-2,TGTGCCAGCAGCTTACGACAGGGGGATGGCTACACCTTC,CASSLRQGDGYTF
many,18,TRBV5-1,TRBD2,TRBJ2-1,TGCGCCAGCAGCTTGGAGAGTTTAGCGGGGTTTTCCTACAATGAGCAGTTCTTC,CASSLESLAGFSYNEQFF
NA,13,TRBV2,NA,TRBJ1-1,TGTGCCAGCAGAGAGGATGTTGGCACTGAAGCTTTCTTT,CASREDVGTEAFF
many,14,TRBV28,NA,TRBJ2-5,TGTGCCAGCACCGAAAGTGGGGGCGGGGAGACCCAGTACTTC,CASTESGGGETQYF
NA,16,TRBV6-1,NA,TRBJ2-1,TGTGCCAGCAGTTCGAAGAAACCGGGGCACTACAATGAGCAGTTCTTC,CASSSKKPGHYNEQFF
few,12,TRBV7-8,NA,TRBJ2-7,TGTGCCAGCAGCCAAGTGGTATACGAGCAGTACTTC,CASSQVVYEQYF
NA,17,TRBV7-9,NA,TRBJ2-1,TGTGCCAGCAGCCCATCTACTAGGCTCGCCGACTACAATGAGCAGTTCTTC,CASSPSTRLADYNEQFF
NA,15,TRBV19,TRBD1,TRBJ2-2,TGTGCCAGTAGTAAGGGACAGACGAACACCGGGGAGCTGTTTTTT,CASSKGQTNTGELFF
many,15,TRBV7-9,NA,TRBJ2-2,TGTGCCAGCAGCTTAGCAACTTCCGGGGCCGGGGAGCTGTTTTTT,CASSLATSGAGELFF
many,17,TRBV4-1,NA,TRBJ1-1,TGCGCCAGCAGCCAAGGACGGGCCAGGCGTAGGGACACTGAAGCTTTCTTT,CASSQGRARRRDTEAFF
few,14,TRBV3-1,TRBD1,TRBJ1-4,TGTGCCAGCAGCGTACAGGGGGCGCGTGAAAAACTGTTTTTT,CASSVQGAREKLFF
NA,15,TRBV5-5,NA,TRBJ2-7,TGCGCCAGCAGCTTGGGCGGGGTTTCCTACAATGAGCAGTACTTC,CASSLGGVSYNEQYF
many,13,TRBV5-1,TRBD1,TRBJ1-2,TGCGCCAGCAGCTCCCAGGGGGTGGACGGCTACACCTTC,CASSSQGVDGYTF
NA,14,TRBV2,TRBD2,TRBJ2-7,TGTGCCAGCAGTGGACTAGCGGGATACTACGAGCAGTACTTC,CASSGLAGYYEQYF
NA,14,TRBV10-3,TRBD1,TRBJ1-2,TGTGCCATCAGTTGGGGACAGGGGATGGATGGCTACACCTTC,CAISWGQGMDGYTF
NA,15,TRBV27,NA,TRBJ1-2,TGTGCCAGCATTACCACTCCGGGACGGAGGCCAGGCTACACCTTC,CASITTPGRRPGYTF
many,13,TRBV18,NA,TRBJ2-7,TGTGCCAGCTCATTAAAGGACGGTGAGGAGCAGTACTTC,CASSLKDGEEQYF
NA,14,TRBV2,NA,TRBJ1-5,TGTGCCAGCAGTTTAAACCCAGGGAGACAGCCCCAGCATTTT,CASSLNPGRQPQHF
NA,15,TRBV5-1,TRBD1,TRBJ2-3,TGCGCCAGCAGCTTGAGGGACAGTCGCACAGATACGCAGTATTTT,CASSLRDSRTDTQYF
NA,18,TRBV19,TRBD2,TRBJ2-7,TGTGCCAGTAGTTCCCCTCCAGGGGCACTAGCGGGAGAGGGCGAGCAGTACTTC,CASSSPPGALAGEGEQYF
few,12,TRBV4-1,NA,TRBJ1-2,TGCGCCGGGTCGTCCGTAGGGCATGGCTACACCTTC,CAGSSVGHGYTF
NA,15,TRBV6-2/TRBV6-3,TRBD1,TRBJ2-1,TGTGCCAGCAGTTCCGGACAGGTAGTCTACAATGAGCAGTTCTTC,CASSSGQVVYNEQFF
NA,14,TRBV6-5,NA,TRBJ2-5,TGTGCCAGCAGTTACTCGACGGGATTGGAGACCCAGTACTTC,CASSYSTGLETQYF
few,13,TRBV2,TRBD2,TRBJ2-5,TGTGCCAGCAGTGGGGGGGGGGGAGAGACCCAGTACTTC,CASSGGGGETQYF
many,15,TRBV14,NA,TRBJ2-3,TGTGCCAGCAGCCAAACGAGGAGGTCGTATAATACGCAGTATTTT,CASSQTRRSYNTQYF
many,14,TRBV7-2,TRBD1,TRBJ2-5,TGTGCCAGCAGCCTGGGACAGGGGGCGAAGACCCAGTACTTC,CASSLGQGAKTQYF
many,14,TRBV3-1,NA,TRBJ1-1,TGTGCCAGCAGCCTCAACGGGCGGGAAGGAGAAGCTTTCTTT,CASSLNGREGEAFF
NA,13,TRBV20-1,NA,TRBJ1-1,TGCAGTGCCACCGGCGGGGGGAACACTGAAGCTTTCTTT,CSATGGGNTEAFF
many,13,TRBV3-1,NA,TRBJ2-2,TGTGCCAGCAGCCAAGGGGACCACGGGGAGCTGTTTTTT,CASSQGDHGELFF
many,15,TRBV20-1,NA,TRBJ2-3,TGCAGTGCCGAACAGATGGGACTCAGCACAGATACGCAGTATTTT,CSAEQMGLSTDTQYF
many,13,TRBV28,NA,TRBJ2-7,TGTGCCAGCAGTTGGGCTGGGGTCTACGAGCAGTACTTC,CASSWAGVYEQYF
many,16,TRBV19,TRBD1,TRBJ1-5,TGTGCCAGTCGTCACTCAGGGGGCGGGGTTGGTCAGCCCCAGCATTTT,CASRHSGGGVGQPQHF
NA,15,TRBV5-1,TRBD1,TRBJ1-2,TGCGCCAGCAGCAGGGGACAGGGGGATGGAAGTGGCTACACCTTC,CASSRGQGDGSGYTF
NA,14,TRBV10-3,NA,TRBJ2-3,TGTGCCATCAGTGAGTCAACAGGGAGCGGTACGCAGTATTTT,CAISESTGSGTQYF
NA,15,TRBV5-1,TRBD1,TRBJ2-7,TGCGCCAGCAGCGTGGAAGGGACAGGGAAAAACGAGCAGTACTTC,CASSVEGTGKNEQYF
many,15,TRBV4-1,TRBD1,TRBJ1-1,TGCGCCAGCAGCCAACCAGGGGGAATGAAGACTGAAGCTTTCTTT,CASSQPGGMKTEAFF
few,15,TRBV19,TRBD1,TRBJ1-5,TGTGCCAGTAGTCACGGGACAGGGGGCGGTCAGCCCCAGCATTTT,CASSHGTGGGQPQHF
NA,16,TRBV12-3/TRBV12-4,TRBD2,TRBJ2-1,TGTGCCAGCAGTTTCGCGGGGAGGGTTGGCTACAATGAGCAGTTCTTC,CASSFAGRVGYNEQFF
many,15,TRBV24-1,TRBD1,TRBJ2-5,TGTGCCACCAGTGATTTGGACAGGGGTCAAGAGACCCAGTACTTC,CATSDLDRGQETQYF
many,16,TRBV20-1,TRBD2,TRBJ2-2,TGCAGTGCTAGCCTTCTAGCGGGGGGGAACACCGGGGAGCTGTTTTTT,CSASLLAGGNTGELFF
NA,14,TRBV4-2,NA,TRBJ2-5,TGTGCCAGCAGCCAAGGGGGCAGTCAAGAGACCCAGTACTTC,CASSQGGSQETQYF
many,14,TRBV20-1,TRBD1,TRBJ2-5,TGCAGTGCTAGAGAGGGACAGCTCCAAGAGACCCAGTACTTC,CSAREGQLQETQYF
many,11,TRBV2,NA,TRBJ1-6,TGTGCCAGCACCATAGATTCACCCCTCCACTTT,CASTIDSPLHF
many,10,TRBV28,NA,TRBJ1-3,TGTGCCAGCTCTGGAAACACCATATATTTT,CASSGNTIYF
NA,17,TRBV6-2/TRBV6-3,NA,TRBJ1-1,TGTGCCAGCAGTTCCCAACGCCTGGGGACGGCGGGAACTGAAGCTTTCTTT,CASSSQRLGTAGTEAFF
many,13,TRBV11-2,TRBD1,TRBJ1-1,TGTGCCAGCAGCCAAAACAGGGGCACTGAAGCTTTCTTT,CASSQNRGTEAFF
NA,18,TRBV28,TRBD1,TRBJ1-1,TGTGCCAGCAGTTCCGCTCGATGGGACAGGGGTTGGGACACTGAAGCTTTCTTT,CASSSARWDRGWDTEAFF
NA,14,TRBV7-9,NA,TRBJ1-3,TGTGCCAGCAGTCCAGGAGTCTCTGGAAACACCATATATTTT,CASSPGVSGNTIYF
many,12,TRBV11-3,NA,TRBJ2-3,TGTGCCAGCAGCGAGTACACAGATACGCAGTATTTT,CASSEYTDTQYF
many,14,TRBV10-3,TRBD1,TRBJ1-1,TGTGCCATCAGTGAAAGACAGGGGTTCACTGAAGCTTTCTTT,CAISERQGFTEAFF